This T cell receptor beta chain was captured in a study of cytomegalovirus exposure and HLA in healthy donors. Study context: Across 300 to 400 genotyped donors, more than 75% landed in the Caucasian-associated ancestry cluster. Study conclusions and caveats: With later analysis, a missense DCLRE1C variant became linked to TCR beta V- and J-gene trimming.

Comments on this clone: Its cognate antigen is unknown.

PCR was performed using 60 Vbeta and 13 Jbeta primers. Clones were read by immunoSEQ multiplex PCR, and TCRdb kept only the in-frame ones, dropping some. In the table there are approximately 120,000 clones, about three quarters of which are singletons. This CDR3 region has 15 residues. Per the germline V gene, CDR1 is MNHEY and CDR2 is SVGAGI. J was trimmed by 3 bases and V by 6 bases; bases with no gene match: 7. The rearrangement links TRBV6-5 to TRBJ2-2; 7 positions agree with TRBD2. This clonotype was obtained from a female donor in good health and CMV-seronegative. The specimen was PBMCs. This CDR3 is CASSPRRGDTGELFF. CDR3 coding DNA: TGTGCCAGCAGCCCCCGACGGGGGGACACCGGGGAGCTGTTTTTT.